The rows below give T cell receptor beta chains drawn from one sample of a study of radiotherapy plus CTLA-4 blockade in lung cancer. Method: immunoSEQ multiplex PCR; TCRdb's copy keeps in-frame clones and lacks some. The table lists roughly 75,000 clones, around 80% of them singletons. The source was peripheral blood, collected from a patient treated with radiotherapy plus ipilimumab. The source is a human donor with non-small cell lung cancer who had stable disease on radiotherapy plus ipilimumab. CDR3s include the opening cysteine and the closing phenylalanine or tryptophan. D genes are given only for firm matches. Clone size appears in some rows only: once, few, many, or a class for an expanded clone.

>few|14|TRBJ1-1|TRBV19|-
TGTGCCAGTAGTATACGGAAAGGGGCCTCAGAGGCTTTCTTT
CASSIRKGASEAFF
>-|14|TRBJ2-7|TRBV11-2|-
TGTGCCAGCACCACGTCGGGGTCGAGGAGCGAGCAGTACTTC
CASTTSGSRSEQYF
>once|17|TRBJ2-2|TRBV7-8|TRBD2
TGTGCCAGCAGCTTCTCCCCGGGACTAGCGGTCACCGGGGAGCTGTTTTTT
CASSFSPGLAVTGELFF
>once|14|TRBJ1-5|TRBV11-2|-
TGTGCCAGCAGCCTAGGGATCAGCAATCAGCCCCAGCATTTT
CASSLGISNQPQHF
>-|13|TRBJ2-7|TRBV29-1|-
TGCAGCGTGACCCCCGGGCGCTCCTACGAGCAGTACTTC
CSVTPGRSYEQYF
>-|16|TRBJ2-3|TRBV19|TRBD2
TGTGCCAGGAGGACCGTGGATAGCGGGATGGCAGATACGCAGTATTTT
CARRTVDSGMADTQYF
>-|13|TRBJ1-2|TRBV6-1|-
TGTGCCAGCAGTGAAGGGCCTTTCTATGGCTACACCTTC
CASSEGPFYGYTF
>-|18|TRBJ1-4|TRBV7-9|-
TGTGCCAGCAGCCACCCGGTCGGCAAGCGGGGGACTAATGAAAAACTGTTTTTT
CASSHPVGKRGTNEKLFF
>once|16|TRBJ2-5|TRBV5-1|-
TGCGCCAGCAGCTTGGATGGGGGGGCGCAACAAGAGACCCAGTACTTC
CASSLDGGAQQETQYF
>-|20|TRBJ1-3|TRBV18|-
TGTGCCAGCTCACCGAAGGCTCAGGGCGGCAGGCATAGCTCTGGAAACACCATATATTTT
CASSPKAQGGRHSSGNTIYF
>-|13|TRBJ2-1|TRBV5-1|-
TGCGCCAGCAGCTGGGCCCGACAGAATGAGCAGTTCTTC
CASSWARQNEQFF
>-|11|TRBJ1-1|TRBV7-9|-
TGTGCCAGCAGCCCCCGCACTGAAGCTTTCTTT
CASSPRTEAFF
>once|14|TRBJ1-5|TRBV19|-
TGTGCCAGTAGTATACGCGGATTCAATCAGCCCCAGCATTTT
CASSIRGFNQPQHF
>-|13|TRBJ1-2|TRBV18|TRBD1
TGTGCCAGCTCACCCGGACAGGGAGGTGGCTACACCTTC
CASSPGQGGGYTF
>-|16|TRBJ2-3|TRBV5-4|TRBD1
TGTGCCAGCAGCAAACCGGGACAGGGGGCGGCAGATACGCAGTATTTT
CASSKPGQGAADTQYF
>few|15|TRBJ1-6|TRBV27|-
TGTGCCAGCAGTACACCGGGAGGTTATAATTCACCCCTCCACTTT
CASSTPGGYNSPLHF
>-|18|TRBJ2-5|TRBV11-2|TRBD2
TGTGCCAGCAGCTTTGGGACTAGCGGGGGGGCGGGCCAAGAGACCCAGTACTTC
CASSFGTSGGAGQETQYF
>-|14|TRBJ1-4|TRBV27|TRBD1
TGTGCCAGCGGAATGGGACAGCCAAATGAAAAACTGTTTTTT
CASGMGQPNEKLFF
>-|16|TRBJ1-4|TRBV4-2|TRBD1
TGTGCCAGCAGCCAAGATGCAGGACAGGGCAGTGAAAAACTGTTTTTT
CASSQDAGQGSEKLFF
>-|14|TRBJ2-6|TRBV6-6|-
TGTGCCAGCAGTTACTTGGGGGGGGCCAACGTCCTGACTTTC
CASSYLGGANVLTF
>-|15|TRBJ1-6|TRBV18|-
TGTGCCAGCTCACCGGGGGGGGCCGGTAATTCACCCCTCCACTTT
CASSPGGAGNSPLHF
>once|16|TRBJ2-1|TRBV5-1|-
TGCGCCAGCAGCTTGGCCCCGGTTGTCTCCTACAATGAGCAGTTCTTC
CASSLAPVVSYNEQFF
>-|15|TRBJ2-7|TRBV9|-
TGTGCCAGCAGCGCAACCGGGACAACAACTTACGAGCAGTACTTC
CASSATGTTTYEQYF
>-|15|TRBJ2-7|TRBV10-3|TRBD2
TGTGCCATCAGTGAGTCGCTAGCGGGGGGGCGCGAGCAGTACTTC
CAISESLAGGREQYF
>few|11|TRBJ1-2|TRBV7-9|-
TGTGCCAGCAGCTTAGATTCACCACTACAGTTC
CASSLDSPLQF
>-|12|TRBJ2-7|TRBV7-2|-
TGTGCCACAGGGGCGGGGTCCTCCGAGCAGTACTTC
CATGAGSSEQYF